The sequence of this T cell receptor beta chain was determined in a study of blood T cell repertoires in COVID-19. At the level of the study: Samples taken during acute and convalescent COVID-19 were collected in the United States, Italy and Spain.

This CDR3 comprises 16 residues. V lost 3 bases, J lost 5 bases, and 17 bases lay in between. Per germline, CDR1 LNHNV and CDR2 YYDKDF (reference sequence). Authors' processing steps: Amplification of reference gene primers provided the estimated nucleated cell counts. Using immunoSEQ multiplex PCR, the repertoire was profiled, and TCRdb retains in-frame clones only, with some absent. D and trimming were read from the DNA, whereas the V and J calls and clone size are those reported in that table. The data show around 100,000 clones, with about 91% seen just once and approximately 5.3% held by the top ten.

This chain connects TRBV15 to TRBJ2-1; D is possibly TRBD1 (6 bases). This TCR derives from a human donor in a cohort sampled during active COVID-19. Input material: peripheral blood. The CDR3 sequence is CATSSDLRGLNNEQFF. DNA for the CDR3: TGTGCCACCAGCAGCGACCTCAGGGGCCTGAACAATGAGCAGTTCTTC.